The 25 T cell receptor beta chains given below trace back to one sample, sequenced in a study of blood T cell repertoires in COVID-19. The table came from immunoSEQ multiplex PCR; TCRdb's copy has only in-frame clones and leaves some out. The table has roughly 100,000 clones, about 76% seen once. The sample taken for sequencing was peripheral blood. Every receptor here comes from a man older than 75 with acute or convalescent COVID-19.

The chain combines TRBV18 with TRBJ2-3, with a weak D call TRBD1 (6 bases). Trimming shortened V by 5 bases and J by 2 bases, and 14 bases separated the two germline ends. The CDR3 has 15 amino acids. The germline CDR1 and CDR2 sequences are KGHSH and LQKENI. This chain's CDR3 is CASSSQQGPTDTQYF. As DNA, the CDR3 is TGTGCCAGCTCATCACAACAGGGACCCACAGATACGCAGTATTTT.

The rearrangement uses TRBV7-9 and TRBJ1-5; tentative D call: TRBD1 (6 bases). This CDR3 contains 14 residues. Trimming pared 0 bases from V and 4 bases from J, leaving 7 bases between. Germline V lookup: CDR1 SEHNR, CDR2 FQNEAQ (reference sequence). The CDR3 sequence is CASSLAGANQPQHF. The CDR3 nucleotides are TGTGCCAGCAGCTTAGCGGGGGCTAATCAGCCCCAGCATTTT.

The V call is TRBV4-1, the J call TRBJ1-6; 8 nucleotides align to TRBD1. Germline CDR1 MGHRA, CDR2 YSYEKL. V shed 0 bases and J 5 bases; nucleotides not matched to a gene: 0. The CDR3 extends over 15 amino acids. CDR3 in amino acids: CASSQEQGDNSPLHF. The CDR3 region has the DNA TGCGCCAGCAGCCAAGAACAGGGGGATAATTCACCCCTCCACTTT.

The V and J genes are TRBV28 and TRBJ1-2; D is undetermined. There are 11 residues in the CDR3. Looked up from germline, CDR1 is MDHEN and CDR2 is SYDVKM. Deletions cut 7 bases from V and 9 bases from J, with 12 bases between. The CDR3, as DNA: TGTGCCAGCACCGACCGGGAGCGCTACACCTTC. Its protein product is CASTDRERYTF.

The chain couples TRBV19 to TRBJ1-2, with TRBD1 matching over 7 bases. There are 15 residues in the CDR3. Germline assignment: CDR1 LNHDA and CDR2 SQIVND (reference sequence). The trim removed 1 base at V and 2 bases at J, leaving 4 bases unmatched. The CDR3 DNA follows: TGTGCCAGTAGTATAGTACAGGGGTCCAACTATGGCTACACCTTC. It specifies CASSIVQGSNYGYTF.

The CDR3 sequence is CASRPGTASYGYTF. CDR3 DNA sequence: TGTGCCAGCAGACCCGGGACAGCTTCCTATGGCTACACCTTC. The rearrangement joins TRBV28 to TRBJ1-2, with 7 bases that match TRBD1. The CDR3 runs 14 residues. J was trimmed by 4 bases and V by 6 bases; bases with no gene match: 8. Germline CDR1 is MDHEN and CDR2 is SYDVKM.

CDR3 protein: CASRSGTSGRGQFF. The CDR3 region has the DNA TGTGCCAGCAGGTCCGGGACTAGCGGGAGAGGGCAGTTCTTC. The chain recombines TRBV25-1 with TRBJ2-1, with TRBD2 matching 14 bases. Per the germline V gene, CDR1 is MGHDK and CDR2 is SYGVNS. Unmatched junction bases numbered 7, after V lost 6 bases and J lost 12 bases. CDR3 length equals 14 residues.

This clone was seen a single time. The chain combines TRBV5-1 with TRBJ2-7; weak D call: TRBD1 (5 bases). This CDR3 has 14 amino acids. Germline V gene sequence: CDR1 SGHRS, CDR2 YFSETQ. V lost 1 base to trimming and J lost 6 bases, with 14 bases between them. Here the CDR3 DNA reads TGCGCCAGCAGCTTGATGGAAATGGGGCTCGAGCAGTACTTC. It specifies CASSLMEMGLEQYF.

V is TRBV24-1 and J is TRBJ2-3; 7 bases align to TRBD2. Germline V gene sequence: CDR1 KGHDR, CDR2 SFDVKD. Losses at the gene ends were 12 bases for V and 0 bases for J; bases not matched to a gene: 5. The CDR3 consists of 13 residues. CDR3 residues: CAVGLGSTDTQYF. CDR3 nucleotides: TGTGCCGTCGGACTAGGTAGCACAGATACGCAGTATTTT.

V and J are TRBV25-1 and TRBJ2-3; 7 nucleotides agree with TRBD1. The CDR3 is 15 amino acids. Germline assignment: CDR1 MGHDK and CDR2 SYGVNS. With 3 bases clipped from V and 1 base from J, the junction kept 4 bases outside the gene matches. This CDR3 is CASSDSTGRTDTQYF. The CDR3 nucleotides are TGTGCCAGCAGTGACTCGACAGGGCGCACAGATACGCAGTATTTT.

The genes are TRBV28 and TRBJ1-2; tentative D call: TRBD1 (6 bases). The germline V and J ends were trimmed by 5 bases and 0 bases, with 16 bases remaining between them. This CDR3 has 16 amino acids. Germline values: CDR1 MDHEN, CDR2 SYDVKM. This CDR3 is CASSRNRVRPNYGYTF. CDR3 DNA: TGTGCCAGCAGTCGGAACAGGGTGAGGCCTAACTATGGCTACACCTTC.

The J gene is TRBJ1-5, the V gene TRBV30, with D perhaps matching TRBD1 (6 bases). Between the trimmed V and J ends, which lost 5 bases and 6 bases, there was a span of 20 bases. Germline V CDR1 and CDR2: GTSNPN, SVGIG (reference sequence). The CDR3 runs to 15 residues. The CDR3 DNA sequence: TGTGCCTGGCCTAAAGACAGGCATCTGGGTCAGCCCCAGCATTTT. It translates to CAWPKDRHLGQPQHF.

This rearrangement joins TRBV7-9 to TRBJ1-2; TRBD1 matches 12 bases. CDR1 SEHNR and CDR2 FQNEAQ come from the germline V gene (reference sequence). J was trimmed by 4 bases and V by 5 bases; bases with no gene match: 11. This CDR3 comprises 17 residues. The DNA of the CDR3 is TGTGCCAGCAGCAGGGAGGCCGGGACAGGGGGCCCCTATGGCTACACCTTC. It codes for CASSREAGTGGPYGYTF.

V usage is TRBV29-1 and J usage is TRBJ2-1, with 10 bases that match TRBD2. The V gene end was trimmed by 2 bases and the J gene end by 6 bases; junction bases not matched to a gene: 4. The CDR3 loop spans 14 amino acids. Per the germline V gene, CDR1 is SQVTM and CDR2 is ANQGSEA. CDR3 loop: CSVERLAGANEQFF. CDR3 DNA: TGCAGCGTTGAACGGCTAGCGGGAGCCAATGAGCAGTTCTTC.

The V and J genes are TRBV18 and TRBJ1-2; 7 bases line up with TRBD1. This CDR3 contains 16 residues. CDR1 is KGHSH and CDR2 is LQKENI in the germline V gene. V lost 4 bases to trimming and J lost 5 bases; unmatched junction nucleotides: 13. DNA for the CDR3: TGTGCCAGCTCACGGGACAGCGCTGCGTATGTGTATGGCTACACCTTC. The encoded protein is CASSRDSAAYVYGYTF.

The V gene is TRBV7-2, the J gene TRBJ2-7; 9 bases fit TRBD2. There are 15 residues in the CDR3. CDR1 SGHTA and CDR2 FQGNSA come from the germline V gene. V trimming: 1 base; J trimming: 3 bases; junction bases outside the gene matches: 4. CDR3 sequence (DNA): TGTGCCAGCAGCTTAGGCGCTAGCGGGATCTACGAGCAGTACTTC. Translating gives CASSLGASGIYEQYF.

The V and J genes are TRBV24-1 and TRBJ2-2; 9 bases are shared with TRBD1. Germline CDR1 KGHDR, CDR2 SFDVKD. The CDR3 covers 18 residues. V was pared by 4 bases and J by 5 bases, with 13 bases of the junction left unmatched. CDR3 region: CATSESTTGTGWTGELFF. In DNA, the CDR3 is TGTGCCACCAGTGAATCCACGACAGGGACAGGGTGGACCGGGGAGCTGTTTTTT.

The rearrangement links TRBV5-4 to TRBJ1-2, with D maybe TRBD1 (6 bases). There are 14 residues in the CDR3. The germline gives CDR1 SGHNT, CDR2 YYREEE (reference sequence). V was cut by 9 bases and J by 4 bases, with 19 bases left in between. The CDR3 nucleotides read TGTGCCACCACATGGGGGAAGGACAGCTATGGCTACACCTTC. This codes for CATTWGKDSYGYTF.

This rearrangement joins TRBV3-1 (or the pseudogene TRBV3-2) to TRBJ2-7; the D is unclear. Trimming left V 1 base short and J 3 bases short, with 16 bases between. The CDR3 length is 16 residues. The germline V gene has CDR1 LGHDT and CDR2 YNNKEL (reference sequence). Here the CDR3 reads CASSQGLPGKDYEQYF. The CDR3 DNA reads TGTGCCAGCAGCCAAGGGCTGCCAGGAAAGGACTACGAGCAGTACTTC.

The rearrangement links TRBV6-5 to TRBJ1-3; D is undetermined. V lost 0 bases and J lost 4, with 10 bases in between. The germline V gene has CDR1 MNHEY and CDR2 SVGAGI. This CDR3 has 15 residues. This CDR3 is CASSYSRTPGNTIYF. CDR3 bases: TGTGCCAGCAGTTACTCGAGGACTCCCGGAAACACCATATATTTT.

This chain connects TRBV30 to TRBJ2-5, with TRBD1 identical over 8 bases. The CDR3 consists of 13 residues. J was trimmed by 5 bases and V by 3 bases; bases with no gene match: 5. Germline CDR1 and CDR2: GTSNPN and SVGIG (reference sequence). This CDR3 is CAWSRDRHETQYF. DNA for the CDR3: TGTGCCTGGAGCCGGGACAGGCACGAGACCCAGTACTTC.

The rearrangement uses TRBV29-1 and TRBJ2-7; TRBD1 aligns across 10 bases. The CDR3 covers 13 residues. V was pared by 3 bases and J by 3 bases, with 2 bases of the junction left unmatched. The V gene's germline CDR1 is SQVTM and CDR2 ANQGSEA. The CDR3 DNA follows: TGCAGCGTTGAGGGACAGGGGTTCTACGAGCAGTACTTC. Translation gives CSVEGQGFYEQYF.

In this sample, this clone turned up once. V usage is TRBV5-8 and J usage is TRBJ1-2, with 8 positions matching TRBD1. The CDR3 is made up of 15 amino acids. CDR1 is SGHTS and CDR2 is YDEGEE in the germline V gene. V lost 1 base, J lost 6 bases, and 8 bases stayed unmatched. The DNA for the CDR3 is TGTGCCAGCAGCTTGATAACAGGACAGGGCCATGGCTACACCTTC. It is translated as CASSLITGQGHGYTF. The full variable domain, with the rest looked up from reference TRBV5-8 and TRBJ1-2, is EAGVTQSPTHLIKTRGQQATLRCSPISGHTSVYWYQQALGLGLQFLLWYDEGEERNRGNFPPRFSGRQFPNYSSELNVNALELEDSALYLCASSLITGQGHGYTFGSGTRLTVV.

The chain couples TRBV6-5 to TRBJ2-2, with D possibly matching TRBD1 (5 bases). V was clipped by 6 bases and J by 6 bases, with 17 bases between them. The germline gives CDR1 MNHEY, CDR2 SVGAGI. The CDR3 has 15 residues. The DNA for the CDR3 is TGTGCCAGCAGATCGACAGTACTTGTTTCCGGGGAGCTGTTTTTT. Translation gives CASRSTVLVSGELFF.

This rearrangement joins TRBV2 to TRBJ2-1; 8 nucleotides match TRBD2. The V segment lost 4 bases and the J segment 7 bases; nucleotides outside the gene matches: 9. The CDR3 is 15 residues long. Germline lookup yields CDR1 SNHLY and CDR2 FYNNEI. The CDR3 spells CASSGSGRARNEQFF. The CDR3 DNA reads TGTGCCAGCAGTGGGAGCGGGAGAGCGAGGAATGAGCAGTTCTTC.